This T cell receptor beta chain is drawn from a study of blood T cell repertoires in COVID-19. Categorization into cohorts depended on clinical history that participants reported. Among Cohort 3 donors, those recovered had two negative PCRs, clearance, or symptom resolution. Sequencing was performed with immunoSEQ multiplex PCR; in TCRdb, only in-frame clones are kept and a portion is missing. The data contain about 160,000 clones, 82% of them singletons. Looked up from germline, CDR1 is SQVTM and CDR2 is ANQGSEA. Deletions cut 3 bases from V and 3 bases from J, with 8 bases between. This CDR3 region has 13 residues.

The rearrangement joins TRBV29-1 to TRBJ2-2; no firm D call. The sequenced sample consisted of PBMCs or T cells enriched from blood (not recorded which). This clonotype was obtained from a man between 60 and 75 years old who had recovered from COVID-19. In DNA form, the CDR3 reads TGCAGCGTTGATAGTGCCTACACCGGGGAGCTGTTTTTT. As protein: CSVDSAYTGELFF.